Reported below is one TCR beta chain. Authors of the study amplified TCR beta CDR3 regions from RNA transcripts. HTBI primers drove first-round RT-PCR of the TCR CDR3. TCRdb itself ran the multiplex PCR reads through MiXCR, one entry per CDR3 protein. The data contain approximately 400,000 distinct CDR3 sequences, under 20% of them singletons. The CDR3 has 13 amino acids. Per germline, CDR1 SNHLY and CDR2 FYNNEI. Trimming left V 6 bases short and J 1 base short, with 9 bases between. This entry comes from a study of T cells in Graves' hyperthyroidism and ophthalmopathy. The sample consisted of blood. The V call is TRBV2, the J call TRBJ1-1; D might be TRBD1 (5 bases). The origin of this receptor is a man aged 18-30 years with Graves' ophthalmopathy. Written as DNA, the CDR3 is TGTGCCAGCAGCTACAGGCCGAACACTGAAGCTTTCTTT. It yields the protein CASSYRPNTEAFF.